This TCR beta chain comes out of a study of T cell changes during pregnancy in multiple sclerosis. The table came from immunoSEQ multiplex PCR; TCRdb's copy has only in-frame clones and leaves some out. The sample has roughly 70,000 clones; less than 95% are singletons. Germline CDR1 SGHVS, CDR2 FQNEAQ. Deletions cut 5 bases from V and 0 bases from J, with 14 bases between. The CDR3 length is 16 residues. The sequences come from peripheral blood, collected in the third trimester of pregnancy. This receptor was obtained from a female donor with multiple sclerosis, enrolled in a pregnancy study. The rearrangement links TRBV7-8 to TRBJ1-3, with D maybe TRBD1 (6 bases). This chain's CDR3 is CASSRGQPYSGNTIYF. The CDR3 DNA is TGTGCCAGCAGCCGAGGACAGCCCTACTCTGGAAACACCATATATTTT.